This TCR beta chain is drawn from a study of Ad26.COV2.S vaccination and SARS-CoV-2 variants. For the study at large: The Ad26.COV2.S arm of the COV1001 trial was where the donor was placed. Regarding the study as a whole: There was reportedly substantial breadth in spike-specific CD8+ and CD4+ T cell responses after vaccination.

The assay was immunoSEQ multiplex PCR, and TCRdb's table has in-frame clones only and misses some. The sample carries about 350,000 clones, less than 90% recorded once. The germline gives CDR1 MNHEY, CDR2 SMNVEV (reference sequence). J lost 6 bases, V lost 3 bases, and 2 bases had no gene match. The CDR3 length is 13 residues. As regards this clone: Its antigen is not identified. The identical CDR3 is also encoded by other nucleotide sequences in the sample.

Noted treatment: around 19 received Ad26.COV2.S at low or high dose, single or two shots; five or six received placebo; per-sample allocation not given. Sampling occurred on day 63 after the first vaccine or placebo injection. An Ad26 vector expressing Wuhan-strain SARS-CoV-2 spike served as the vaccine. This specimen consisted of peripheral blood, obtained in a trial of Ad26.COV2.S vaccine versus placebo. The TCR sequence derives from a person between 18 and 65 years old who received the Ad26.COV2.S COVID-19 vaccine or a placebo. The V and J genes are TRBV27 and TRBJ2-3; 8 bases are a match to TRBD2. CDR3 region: CASSFRGGDTQYF. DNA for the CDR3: TGTGCCAGCAGTTTCCGGGGGGGGGATACGCAGTATTTT.